The TCR beta chain under discussion was sequenced for a study of Graves' ophthalmopathy and Graves' hyperthyroidism. The study's findings and limits: For separating ophthalmopathy from stable hyperthyroidism, a 13-signature model gave over 85% sensitivity and roughly 78% specificity.

The sequenced template was RNA, covering the TCR beta CDR3 region. In the first round, RT-PCR was carried out with HTBI primers, and a multiplex PCR formed the second round. In TCRdb, the multiplex PCR reads were re-called with MiXCR into one record per CDR3 protein. The top ten hold about 1.6% of the sample, which has about 410,000 distinct CDR3 sequences, 15% to 20% seen once. On this clonotype itself: Its antigen is not identified.

Material: peripheral blood. This TCR was recovered from a woman younger than 30 with Graves' ophthalmopathy.

The CDR3 protein is CASSQDLAQNTEAFF. The CDR3 DNA reads as TGTGCCAGCAGCCAAGATTTGGCACAGAACACTGAAGCTTTCTTT. V usage is TRBV14 and J usage is TRBJ1-1; unclear D gene. The CDR3 spans 15 residues. CDR1 is SGHDN, CDR2 FVKESK, per germline. The V gene lost 0 bases and the J gene lost 1 base, with 9 bases spanning the gap.